The T cell receptor beta chain under discussion was sequenced for a study of T-cell reconstitution after alpha-beta-depleted transplantation in children. Unique molecular identifiers were built into the TCRbeta library. Each CDR3 protein is one row after TCRdb ran MiXCR on the PCR reads. This sample has hundreds of thousands of distinct CDR3 sequences, with about a sixth found just once. Remarks on this clonotype: Its antigen is not identified.

General study points: It was reported that alpha-beta T cells came from several hundred expanded graft clones (about two months after transplant). Diversity of TCRbeta at day 60 was high in some patients, arising from surviving recipient T cells and thymic progenitors. From newly produced T cells came most of the T-cell counts and diversity one year after transplant.

The sequences come from PBMCs, mostly from graft donor cells, collected 360 days after TCRalphabeta/CD19-depleted stem cell transplant. The TCR sequence derives from a male patient under 10 years old who had a stem cell transplant for acute lymphoblastic leukemia, so the T cells may come from the graft donor.

The CDR3 is CSARDGGVLNEKLFF. In DNA, the CDR3 is TGCAGTGCTAGAGATGGAGGGGTCTTAAATGAAAAACTGTTTTTT. The V and J genes are TRBV20-1 and TRBJ1-4; maybe TRBD1 (5 bases). Germline CDR1 and CDR2: DFQATT and SNEGSKA (reference sequence). There are 15 residues in the CDR3. The ends were cut back, 0 bases at V and 5 bases at J, with 13 bases in the middle.